The 6 T cell receptor beta chains given below trace back to one sample, sequenced in a study of T-cell memory formation after mild COVID-19. TCRdb reanalysed the 5' RACE reads using MiXCR and keeps one entry per CDR3 protein. The top ten hold about 2.2% of the sample, which has more than 100,000 distinct CDR3 sequences, about 6% seen once. Sequenced input: PBMCs or a T cell subset sorted from them (not recorded which). These TCRs come from an adult woman who had mild COVID-19 (a few samples of this study predate the infection). Cell type and time point are not known.

This clonotype was detected a few times. The V gene is TRBV20-1, the J gene TRBJ1-1; TRBD1 matches at 9 bases. V lost 6 bases and J lost 3; bases outside the gene matches: 5. The CDR3 loop spans 13 amino acids. Germline loops: CDR1 DFQATT, CDR2 SNEGSKA (reference sequence). CDR3 in amino acids: CSAAGQGYTEAFF. Written as DNA, the CDR3 is TGCAGTGCGGCGGGACAGGGTTACACTGAAGCTTTCTTT.

This clonotype turned up a few times. The gene calls are TRBV20-1 and TRBJ1-5; D call uncertain. V lost 2 bases and J 2 bases, leaving 4 bases between the germline ends. The CDR3 length is 12 residues. Per germline, CDR1 DFQATT and CDR2 SNEGSKA (reference sequence). The CDR3 DNA reads TGCAGTGCTAGAATAGGCAATCAGCCCCAGCATTTT. Amino acid sequence: CSARIGNQPQHF.

This clonotype has just a few counts. Here the CDR3 reads CASSLEGDRGSDTQYF. CDR3 coding DNA: TGTGCCAGCAGCTTAGAAGGGGACAGGGGTTCAGATACGCAGTATTTT. The chain uses TRBV7-6 and TRBJ2-3; 10 bases align to TRBD1. This CDR3 is 16 amino acids long. Trimming at V came to 1 base and at J to 4 bases, leaving 5 bases not matched to a gene. CDR1 is SGHVS and CDR2 is FNYEAQ in the germline V gene.

The CDR3 loop is CASSSSSLLNYGYTF. The CDR3 bases are TGTGCCAGCAGCTCTTCTAGTCTTCTGAACTATGGCTACACCTTC. The rearrangement joins TRBV5-5 to TRBJ1-2; D is unclear. Trimming shortened V by 3 bases and J by 2 bases, and 14 bases separated the two germline ends. CDR3 length: 15 amino acids. Germline CDR1 is SGHKS and CDR2 is YYEKEE (reference sequence).

This clonotype has a count of ten or more. The chain has TRBV12-3 or TRBV12-4 and TRBJ2-1, with D unclear. The V end lost 3 bases, the J end lost 0 bases, and 18 bases lay between the germline ends. The CDR3 is 18 amino acids. CDR3 amino acids: CASSFRFHTGDSYNEQFF. CDR3 sequence (DNA): TGTGCCAGCAGTTTTCGTTTTCATACGGGTGACTCCTACAATGAGCAGTTCTTC.

The sample holds many counts of this clonotype. This chain joins TRBV5-1 and TRBJ1-2, with D possibly matching TRBD1 (5 bases). Germline values: CDR1 SGHRS, CDR2 YFSETQ. CDR3 length equals 14 residues. V was cut by 1 base and J by 6 bases, with 13 bases left in between. The CDR3 region is CASSLSGGSNGYTF. CDR3 nucleotide sequence: TGCGCCAGCAGCTTGTCCGGGGGGAGTAATGGCTACACCTTC.